What follows are 13 T cell receptor beta chains derived from one specimen sequenced in a study of cytomegalovirus exposure and HLA in healthy donors. Primers: 60 Vbeta forward and 13 Jbeta reverse. Data came from immunoSEQ multiplex PCR; TCRdb stores just in-frame clones and leaves some out. The table records about 150,000 clones, about four fifths of them present only once. Sample: PBMCs. The source of these receptors is a woman aged 45-65 years in good health and CMV-seropositive.

The genes are TRBV27 and TRBJ2-1; D ambiguous. Germline CDR1 is MNHEY and CDR2 is SMNVEV (reference sequence). Trimming took off 3 bases at V and 4 bases at J, with 13 bases between the two ends. The CDR3 runs to 15 residues. CDR3 protein: CASSLGLISYNEQFF. The CDR3 DNA follows: TGTGCCAGCAGTTTGGGCCTTATCTCATACAATGAGCAGTTCTTC.

The chain employs TRBV7-2 and TRBJ2-3, with D perhaps matching TRBD2 (7 bases). Germline CDR1 reads SGHTA; CDR2 reads FQGNSA. This CDR3 is built from 18 residues. Trimming cost V 5 bases and J 0 bases, with 21 bases left between them. CDR3 DNA sequence: TGTGCCAGCAGCCTCGAGGGGGGGGCCAAACCTAGCACAGATACGCAGTATTTT. Translation: CASSLEGGAKPSTDTQYF.

V gene TRBV10-3 combines with J gene TRBJ1-2, with a possible D match to TRBD1 (5 bases). Germline CDR1 reads ENHRY; CDR2 reads SYGVKD. V lost 2 bases and J lost 5, with 6 bases in between. The CDR3 contains 12 residues. The CDR3 loop is CAISERGYGYTF. As DNA, the CDR3 is TGTGCCATCAGTGAGCGGGGGTATGGCTACACCTTC.

The V call is TRBV27, the J call TRBJ2-6; D remains ambiguous. CDR1 and CDR2 from the germline V gene are MNHEY and SMNVEV (reference sequence). This CDR3 contains 15 residues. CDR3 region: CTAASASSGANVLTF. CDR3 DNA sequence: TGTACCGCAGCGTCAGCGAGCTCTGGGGCCAACGTCCTGACTTTC.

The V and J genes are TRBV5-6 and TRBJ2-4; D gene unclear. The V gene lost 1 base and the J gene lost 8 bases, with 10 bases spanning the gap. In germline, CDR1 is SGHDT, CDR2 YYEEEE. The CDR3 has 13 amino acids. DNA for the CDR3: TGTGCCAGCAGCTTGTGGAGTCCCGACATTCAGTACTTC. This codes for CASSLWSPDIQYF.

The V gene is TRBV7-2, the J gene TRBJ2-5; the D gene is possibly TRBD1 (6 bases). The CDR3 extends over 14 amino acids. V lost 5 bases, J lost 5 bases, and 15 bases lay in between. Looked up from germline, CDR1 is SGHTA and CDR2 is FQGNSA. CDR3 amino acids: CASSGGQLRETQYF. The CDR3 bases are TGTGCCAGCAGCGGGGGACAATTACGGGAGACCCAGTACTTC.

The chain links TRBV6-9 to TRBJ1-4, with TRBD1 as a possible D gene (5 bases). V lost 4 bases and J 7 bases, leaving 13 bases between the germline ends. Looked up from germline, CDR1 is MNHGY and CDR2 is SVAAGI. CDR3 length equals 14 residues. CDR3 DNA sequence: TGTGCCAGCAGTTGTCCAGGGTGCGGTGAAAAACTGTTTTTT. Translation: CASSCPGCGEKLFF.

This clone appeared a single time. The J gene is TRBJ1-5, the V gene TRBV6-5, with D hard to call. The CDR3 runs to 14 residues. V was pared by 5 bases and J by 4 bases, with 12 bases between. Germline-derived CDR1 and CDR2 are MNHEY and SVGAGI. In DNA form, the CDR3 reads TGTGCCAGCAGTGAGGGTCAGCCTAATCAGCCCCAGCATTTT. This encodes CASSEGQPNQPQHF.

The rearrangement links TRBV5-4 to TRBJ2-7, with D unresolved. V lost 2 bases to trimming and J lost 2 bases, with 5 bases between them. Looked up from germline, CDR1 is SGHNT and CDR2 is YYREEE (reference sequence). The CDR3 length is 12 residues. The CDR3 loop reads CASSLYTYEQYF. For the CDR3, the DNA is TGTGCCAGCAGCTTATACACCTACGAGCAGTACTTC. Looking up the rest from reference TRBV5-4 and TRBJ2-7 gives the full variable domain: ETGVTQSPTHLIKTRGQQVTLRCSSQSGHNTVSWYQQALGQGPQFIFQYYREEENGRGNFPPRFSGLQFPNYSSELNVNALELDDSALYLCASSLYTYEQYFGPGTRLTVT.

The chain employs TRBV27 and TRBJ2-7, with D unclear. The CDR3 is 13 amino acids. Trimming pared 0 bases from V and 2 bases from J, leaving 5 bases between. Per the germline V gene, CDR1 is MNHEY and CDR2 is SMNVEV (reference sequence). CDR3: CASSLSPAYEQYF. The CDR3 nucleotides are TGTGCCAGCAGTTTATCCCCCGCCTACGAGCAGTACTTC.

V gene TRBV28 combines with J gene TRBJ1-2; no clear D. The CDR3 is made up of 15 amino acids. Germline CDR1 and CDR2: MDHEN and SYDVKM. Trimming took 3 bases from V and 2 from J, leaving 13 bases between them. CDR3 DNA: TGTGCCAGCAGTTTTGCCCACAGAATCAACTATGGCTACACCTTC. This encodes CASSFAHRINYGYTF.

The chain is built from TRBV10-3 and TRBJ1-1; 11 bases are shared with TRBD1. J was trimmed by 3 bases and V by 7 bases; bases with no gene match: 4. The CDR3 length is 14 residues. CDR1 and CDR2 from the germline V gene are ENHRY and SYGVKD. DNA for the CDR3: TGTGCCATCATGAAGGACAGGGGGCACACTGAAGCTTTCTTT. Residues: CAIMKDRGHTEAFF.

To note about this clone: The sample contains more than one DNA sequence encoding this CDR3. V is TRBV9 and J is TRBJ1-1; D is undetermined. The CDR3 runs 13 residues. Germline loops: CDR1 SGDLS, CDR2 YYNGEE. Between the trimmed V and J ends, which lost 3 bases and 2 bases, there was a span of 8 bases. The CDR3 here is CASSATGNTEAFF. As DNA, the CDR3 is TGTGCCAGCAGCGCGACGGGAAACACTGAAGCTTTCTTT.